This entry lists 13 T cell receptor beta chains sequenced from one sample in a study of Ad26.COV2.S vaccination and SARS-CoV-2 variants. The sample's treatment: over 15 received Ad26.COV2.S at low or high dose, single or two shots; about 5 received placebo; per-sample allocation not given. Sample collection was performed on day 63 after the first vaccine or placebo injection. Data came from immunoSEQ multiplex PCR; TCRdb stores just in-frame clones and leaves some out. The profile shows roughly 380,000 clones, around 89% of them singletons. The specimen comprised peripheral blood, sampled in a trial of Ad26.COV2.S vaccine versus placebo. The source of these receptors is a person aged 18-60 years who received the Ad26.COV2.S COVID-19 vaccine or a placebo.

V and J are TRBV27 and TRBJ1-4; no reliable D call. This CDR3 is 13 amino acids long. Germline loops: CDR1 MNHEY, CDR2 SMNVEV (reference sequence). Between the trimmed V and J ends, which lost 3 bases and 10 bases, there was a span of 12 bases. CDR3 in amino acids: CASSFEVGRKLFF. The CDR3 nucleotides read TGTGCCAGCAGTTTTGAAGTCGGGAGAAAACTGTTTTTT.

The CDR3 nucleotides are TGCAGTGCTAGGGACACCTACGAGCAGTACTTC. This encodes CSARDTYEQYF. The rearrangement joins TRBV20-1 to TRBJ2-7; D may be TRBD1 (5 bases). V was pared by 3 bases and J by 2 bases, with 5 bases between. The CDR3 loop spans 11 amino acids. Germline-derived CDR1 and CDR2 are DFQATT and SNEGSKA (reference sequence).

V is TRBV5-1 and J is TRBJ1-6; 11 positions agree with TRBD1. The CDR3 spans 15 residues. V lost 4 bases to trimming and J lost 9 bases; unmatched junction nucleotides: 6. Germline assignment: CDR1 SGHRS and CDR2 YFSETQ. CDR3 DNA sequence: TGCGCCAGCAGCGTGGACAGGGGGCGCGTTTCACCCCTCCACTTT. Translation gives CASSVDRGRVSPLHF.

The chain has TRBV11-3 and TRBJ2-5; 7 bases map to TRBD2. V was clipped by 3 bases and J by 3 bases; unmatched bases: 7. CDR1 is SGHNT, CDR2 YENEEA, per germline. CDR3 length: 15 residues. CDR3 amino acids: CASSLGYAGEETQYF. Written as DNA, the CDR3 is TGTGCCAGCAGCTTGGGGTATGCGGGGGAAGAGACCCAGTACTTC.

CDR3 sequence reads: CASSQDHRGEKLFF. The CDR3 region has the DNA TGTGCCAGCAGCCAAGATCACCGGGGGGAAAAACTGTTTTTT. V is TRBV3-1 (or the pseudogene TRBV3-2) and J is TRBJ1-4; D may be TRBD1 (5 bases). The V end was cut by 0 bases, the J end by 8 bases, with 10 bases between. CDR3 length equals 14 residues. CDR1 and CDR2 from the germline V gene are LGHDT and YNNKEL (reference sequence).

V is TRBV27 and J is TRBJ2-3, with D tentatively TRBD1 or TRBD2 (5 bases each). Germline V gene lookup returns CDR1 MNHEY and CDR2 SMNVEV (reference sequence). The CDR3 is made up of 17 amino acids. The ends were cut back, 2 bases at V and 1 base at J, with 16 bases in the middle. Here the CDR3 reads CASSLGPGRGGTDTQYF. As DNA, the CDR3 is TGTGCCAGCAGTTTAGGCCCGGGTCGAGGGGGCACAGATACGCAGTATTTT.

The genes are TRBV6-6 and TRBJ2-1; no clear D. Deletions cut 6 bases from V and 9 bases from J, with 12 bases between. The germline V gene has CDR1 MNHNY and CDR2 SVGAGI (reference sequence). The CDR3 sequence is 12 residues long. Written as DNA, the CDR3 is TGTGCCAGCAGCAATAGGGCGTTTGAGCAGTTCTTC. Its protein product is CASSNRAFEQFF.

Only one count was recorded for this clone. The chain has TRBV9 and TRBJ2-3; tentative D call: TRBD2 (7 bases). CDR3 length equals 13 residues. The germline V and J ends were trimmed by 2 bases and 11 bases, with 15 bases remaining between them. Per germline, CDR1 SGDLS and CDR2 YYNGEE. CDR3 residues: CASSVGGTSGQYF. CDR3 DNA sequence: TGTGCCAGCAGCGTGGGGGGGACAAGCGGGCAGTATTTT.

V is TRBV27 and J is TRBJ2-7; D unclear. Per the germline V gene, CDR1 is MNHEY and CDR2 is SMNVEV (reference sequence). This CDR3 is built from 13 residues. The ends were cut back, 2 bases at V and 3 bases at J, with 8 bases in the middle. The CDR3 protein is CASSLRVDYEQYF. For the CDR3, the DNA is TGTGCCAGCAGTTTAAGGGTGGACTACGAGCAGTACTTC.

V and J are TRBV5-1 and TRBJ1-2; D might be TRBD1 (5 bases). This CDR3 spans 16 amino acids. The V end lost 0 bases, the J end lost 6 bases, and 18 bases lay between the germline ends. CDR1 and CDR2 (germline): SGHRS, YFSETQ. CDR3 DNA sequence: TGCGCCAGCAGCTTGGTATTCCCCCCAGGGTACGATGGCTACACCTTC. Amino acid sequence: CASSLVFPPGYDGYTF. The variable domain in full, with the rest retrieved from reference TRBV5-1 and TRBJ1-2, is KAGVTQTPRYLIKTRGQQVTLSCSPISGHRSVSWYQQTPGQGLQFLFEYFSETQRNKGNFPGRFSGRQFSNSRSEMNVSTLELGDSALYLCASSLVFPPGYDGYTFGSGTRLTVV.

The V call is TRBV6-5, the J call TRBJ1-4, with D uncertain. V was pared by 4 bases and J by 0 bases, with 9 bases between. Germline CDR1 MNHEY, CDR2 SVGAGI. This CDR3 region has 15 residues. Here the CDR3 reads CASSWFSTTNEKLFF. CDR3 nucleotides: TGTGCCAGCAGTTGGTTCAGTACAACTAATGAAAAACTGTTTTTT.

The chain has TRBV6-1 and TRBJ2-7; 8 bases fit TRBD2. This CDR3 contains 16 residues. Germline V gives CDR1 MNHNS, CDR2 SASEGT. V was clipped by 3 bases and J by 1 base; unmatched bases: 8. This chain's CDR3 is CASSEVRAGASYEQYF. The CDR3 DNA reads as TGTGCCAGCAGTGAGGTGCGAGCGGGGGCGTCCTACGAGCAGTACTTC.

The CDR3 here is CAWSLDAGHYEQYF. The CDR3 region has the DNA TGTGCCTGGAGCCTAGACGCGGGACATTACGAGCAGTACTTC. The chain couples TRBV30 to TRBJ2-7; D possibly matches TRBD1 or TRBD2 (6 bases each). Germline CDR1 GTSNPN, CDR2 SVGIG (reference sequence). The CDR3 covers 14 residues. Between the trimmed V and J ends, which lost 3 bases and 4 bases, there was a span of 16 bases.